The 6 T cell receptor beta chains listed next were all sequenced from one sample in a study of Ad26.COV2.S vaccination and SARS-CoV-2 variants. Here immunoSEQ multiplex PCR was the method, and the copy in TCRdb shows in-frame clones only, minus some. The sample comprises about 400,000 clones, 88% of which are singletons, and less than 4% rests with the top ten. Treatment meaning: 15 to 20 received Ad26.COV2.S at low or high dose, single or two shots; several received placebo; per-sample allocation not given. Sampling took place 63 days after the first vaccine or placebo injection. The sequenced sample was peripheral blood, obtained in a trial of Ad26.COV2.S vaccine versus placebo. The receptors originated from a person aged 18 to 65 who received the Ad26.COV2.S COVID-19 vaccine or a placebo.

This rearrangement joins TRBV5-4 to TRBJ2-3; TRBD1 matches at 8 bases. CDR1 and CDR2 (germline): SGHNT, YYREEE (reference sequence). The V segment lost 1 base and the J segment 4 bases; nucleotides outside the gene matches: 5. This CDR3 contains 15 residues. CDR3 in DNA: TGTGCCAGCAGCTTGAGTTCAGGGGGCGCAGATACGCAGTATTTT. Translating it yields CASSLSSGGADTQYF.

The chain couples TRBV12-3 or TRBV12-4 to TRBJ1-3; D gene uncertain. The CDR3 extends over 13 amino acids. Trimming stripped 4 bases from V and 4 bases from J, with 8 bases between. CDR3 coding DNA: TGTGCCAGCAGTTCGGACGTCGGAAACACCATATATTTT. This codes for CASSSDVGNTIYF.

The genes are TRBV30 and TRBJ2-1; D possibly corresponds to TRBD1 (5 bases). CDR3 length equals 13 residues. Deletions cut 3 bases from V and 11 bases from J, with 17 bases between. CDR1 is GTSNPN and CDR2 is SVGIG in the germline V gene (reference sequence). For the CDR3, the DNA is TGTGCCTGGAGCACCCTCCAGGGTAGGAAGCAGTTCTTC. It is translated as CAWSTLQGRKQFF.

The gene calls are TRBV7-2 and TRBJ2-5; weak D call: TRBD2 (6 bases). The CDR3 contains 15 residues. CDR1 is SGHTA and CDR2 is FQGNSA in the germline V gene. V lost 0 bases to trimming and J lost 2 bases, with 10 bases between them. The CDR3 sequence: CASSLAVSGQETQYF. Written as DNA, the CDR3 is TGTGCCAGCAGCTTAGCCGTTAGCGGTCAAGAGACCCAGTACTTC.

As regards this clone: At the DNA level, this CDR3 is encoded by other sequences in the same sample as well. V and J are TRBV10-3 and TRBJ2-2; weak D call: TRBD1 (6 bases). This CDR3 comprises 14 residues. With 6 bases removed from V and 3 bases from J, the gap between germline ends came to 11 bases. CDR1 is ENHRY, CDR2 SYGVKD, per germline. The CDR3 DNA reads TGTGCCATCAGCAGGGGTAGAGACACCGGGGAGCTGTTTTTT. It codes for CAISRGRDTGELFF.

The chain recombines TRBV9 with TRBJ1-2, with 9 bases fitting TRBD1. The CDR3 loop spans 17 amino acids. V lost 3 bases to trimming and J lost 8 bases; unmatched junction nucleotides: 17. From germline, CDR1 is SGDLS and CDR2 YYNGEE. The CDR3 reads CASSAKPGQGIVGGYTF. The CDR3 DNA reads TGTGCCAGCAGCGCGAAACCGGGACAGGGTATTGTAGGGGGCTACACCTTC.